A single sample is the source of the 19 T cell receptor beta chains below, sequenced in a study of CD8 T cells in Susac syndrome. RNA amounts of about 0.45 to 1 ug underwent reverse transcription with random hexamers. Via MiXCR, TCRdb re-called the immunoSEQ multiplex PCR reads, giving one row per CDR3 protein. The repertoire has some 170,000 distinct CDR3 sequences, about 94% of them found once; the top ten carry over 0.08%. Sequencing was done on a sample of CD4+ T cells from PBMCs. These receptors were obtained from a human donor in good health.

This rearrangement joins TRBV7-9 to TRBJ1-2; weak D call: TRBD1 (6 bases). CDR3 length: 12 amino acids. The germline gives CDR1 SEHNR, CDR2 FQNEAQ (reference sequence). V lost 5 bases and J 5 bases, leaving 9 bases between the germline ends. This CDR3 reads CASSEGGYGYTF. CDR3 bases: TGTGCCAGCAGCGAGGGGGGATATGGCTACACCTTC.

The chain has TRBV30 and TRBJ2-3, with TRBD2 matching over 7 bases. With V trimmed by 2 bases and J by 6 bases, 11 bases remained unmatched. From germline, CDR1 is GTSNPN and CDR2 SVGIG (reference sequence). This CDR3 is 15 amino acids long. The CDR3 DNA is TGTGCCTGGAGTCAGGATAGCGGGTCCAGGGATACGCAGTATTTT. Its translation: CAWSQDSGSRDTQYF.

The rearrangement joins TRBV9 to TRBJ2-5; D call uncertain. CDR1 is SGDLS and CDR2 is YYNGEE in the germline V gene. Trimming stripped 4 bases from V and 2 bases from J, with 9 bases between. CDR3 length: 13 residues. The CDR3 spells CASSLTFQETQYF. The CDR3 coding sequence is TGTGCCAGCAGCTTGACTTTTCAAGAGACCCAGTACTTC.

Notes on this clonotype: The CDR3 end shows no conserved phenylalanine or tryptophan, and so a read error is likely. Because the CDR3's place on the DNA is in doubt, the DNA is left out and the CDR3 is given as listed by TCRdb. The rearrangement joins TRBV23-1 to TRBJ2-1; the table's D call TRBD1 went unverified against the DNA. TRBV23-1 is sorted into the ORF group, with uncertain function. The CDR3 has 10 amino acids, counting both end residues. CDR3 sequence: CASSRDRGPL.

The V call is TRBV5-4, the J call TRBJ2-5, with D perhaps TRBD1 or TRBD2 (5 bases each). The length of the CDR3 is 16 residues. Per germline, CDR1 SGHNT and CDR2 YYREEE (reference sequence). With 5 bases removed from V and 3 bases from J, the gap between germline ends came to 20 bases. The CDR3 reads CASSSYYRDGEETQYF. In DNA, the CDR3 is TGTGCCAGCAGTTCTTATTACCGGGACGGTGAAGAGACCCAGTACTTC.

The rearrangement links TRBV19 to TRBJ2-3, with D perhaps matching TRBD2 (6 bases). This CDR3 is 13 amino acids long. Germline V gene data show CDR1 as LNHDA and CDR2 as SQIVND (reference sequence). With 7 bases removed from V and 5 bases from J, the gap between germline ends came to 13 bases. The chain's CDR3 is CASKEGGGDTQYF. CDR3 sequence (DNA): TGTGCCAGTAAGGAGGGAGGAGGAGATACGCAGTATTTT.

The chain recombines TRBV27 with TRBJ2-5; TRBD2 agrees at 13 bases. CDR3 length equals 18 residues. The germline V gene encodes CDR1 MNHEY and CDR2 SMNVEV (reference sequence). J gave up 4 bases and V 2 bases, and 10 bases lay outside the gene matches. The CDR3, as DNA: TGTGCCAGCAGTTTAAGAGTGACTAGCGGGAGGAAAGGAGAGACCCAGTACTTC. Amino acids: CASSLRVTSGRKGETQYF.

The chain links TRBV7-9 to TRBJ2-3; the match to TRBD2 covers 8 bases. This CDR3 is 18 amino acids long. The junction had 9 bases not matched to a gene; V was cut back by 1 base and J by 0 bases. Germline lookup yields CDR1 SEHNR and CDR2 FQNEAQ (reference sequence). The CDR3 DNA reads TGTGCCAGCAGCTTAGATCTCTGGCGGGAGGTTAGCACAGATACGCAGTATTTT. Translation gives CASSLDLWREVSTDTQYF.

The chain employs TRBV30 and TRBJ1-1; 9 nucleotides align to TRBD1. Germline loops: CDR1 GTSNPN, CDR2 SVGIG (reference sequence). The length of the CDR3 is 19 residues. With 3 bases clipped from V and 0 bases from J, the junction kept 17 bases outside the gene matches. CDR3 DNA sequence: TGTGCCTGGAGACCCCTACGGGGCGGGGGACAGGGCCTGAACACTGAAGCTTTCTTT. It is translated as CAWRPLRGGGQGLNTEAFF.

This sequence joins TRBV7-9 and TRBJ2-1; D possibly corresponds to TRBD2 (5 bases). Trimming shortened V by 2 bases and J by 0 bases, and 8 bases separated the two germline ends. The CDR3 contains 15 residues. Germline V gene data show CDR1 as SEHNR and CDR2 as FQNEAQ (reference sequence). The chain's CDR3 is CASSLRDPSYNEQFF. The CDR3 DNA is TGTGCCAGCAGCTTACGGGATCCCTCCTACAATGAGCAGTTCTTC.

This chain connects TRBV7-2 to TRBJ2-3; 9 bases map to TRBD2. V lost 3 bases, J lost 6 bases, and 4 bases stayed unmatched. The CDR3 covers 14 residues. Germline CDR1 is SGHTA and CDR2 is FQGNSA. The DNA of the CDR3 is TGTGCCAGCAGCTTCCAGCGGGAGGTGGATACGCAGTATTTT. Translating gives CASSFQREVDTQYF.

The chain links TRBV12-3 or TRBV12-4 to TRBJ2-5, with 9 bases lining up with TRBD2. The CDR3 has 14 amino acids. Trimming took 6 bases from V and 5 from J; bases not matched to a gene: 7. The CDR3 loop reads CASSWTSALETQYF. CDR3 bases: TGTGCCAGCAGCTGGACTAGCGCTCTTGAGACCCAGTACTTC.

The DNA for the CDR3 is TGTGCCAGCAGCTCCTTTCGGGCTGAGGAGCAGTTCTTC. This codes for CASSSFRAEEQFF. The chain links TRBV11-2 to TRBJ2-1; D is unclear. With 4 bases removed from V and 10 bases from J, the gap between germline ends came to 14 bases. This CDR3 region has 13 residues. The germline gives CDR1 SGHAT, CDR2 FQNNGV.

The chain couples TRBV3-1 to TRBJ1-2; D gene ambiguous. Germline CDR1 LGHDT, CDR2 YNNKEL (reference sequence). This CDR3 region has 15 residues. The germline V and J ends were trimmed by 1 base and 1 base, with 10 bases remaining between them. CDR3 sequence: CASSQGPGVNYGYTF. Written as DNA, the CDR3 is TGTGCCAGCAGCCAAGGTCCGGGAGTTAACTATGGCTACACCTTC.

V gene TRBV5-6 combines with J gene TRBJ2-1; 10 bases fit TRBD2. The CDR3 runs 17 residues. Trimming took 3 bases from V and 4 from J; bases not matched to a gene: 10. The germline V gene has CDR1 SGHDT and CDR2 YYEEEE. The CDR3 spells CASSSPTTAGGYNEQFF. The CDR3 nucleotides read TGTGCCAGCAGCTCCCCGACTACAGCGGGAGGGTACAATGAGCAGTTCTTC. The whole variable domain, filled in from reference TRBV5-6 and TRBJ2-1, reads DAGVTQSPTHLIKTRGQQVTLRCSPKSGHDTVSWYQQALGQGPQFIFQYYEEEERQRGNFPDRFSGHQFPNYSSELNVNALLLGDSALYLCASSSPTTAGGYNEQFFGPGTRLTVL.

The V and J genes are TRBV20-1 and TRBJ2-5; 7 nucleotides align to TRBD2. The CDR3 totals 15 residues. CDR1 is DFQATT, CDR2 SNEGSKA, per germline (reference sequence). V dropped 0 bases and J dropped 4; count of bases not matched to a gene: 8. The CDR3 DNA reads TGCAGTGCTAGAGATGGGGCGGGAGAGGGAGAGACCCAGTACTTC. This codes for CSARDGAGEGETQYF.

The chain carries TRBV20-1 and TRBJ1-2; D remains unclear. Trimming stripped 3 bases from V and 3 bases from J, with 8 bases between. The V gene's germline CDR1 is DFQATT and CDR2 SNEGSKA (reference sequence). The CDR3 length is 12 residues. CDR3 DNA: TGCAGTGCTAGCTCCCGCTACTATGGCTACACCTTC. This translates into CSASSRYYGYTF.

This chain uses TRBV29-1 with TRBJ2-7; no firm D call. The V gene's germline CDR1 is SQVTM and CDR2 ANQGSEA. This CDR3 has 12 amino acids. Trimming shortened V by 3 bases and J by 3 bases, and 9 bases separated the two germline ends. The CDR3 region has the DNA TGCAGCGTTGAGGGTACCAGCTACGAGCAGTACTTC. Residues: CSVEGTSYEQYF.

The chain is built from TRBV5-6 and TRBJ2-7; no reliable D call. V lost 0 bases and J lost 4, with 14 bases in between. CDR3 length: 15 amino acids. The V gene's germline CDR1 is SGHDT and CDR2 YYEEEE. The CDR3 region is CASSLDMVVRYEQYF. The CDR3 DNA is TGTGCCAGCAGCTTGGATATGGTTGTCCGGTACGAGCAGTACTTC.